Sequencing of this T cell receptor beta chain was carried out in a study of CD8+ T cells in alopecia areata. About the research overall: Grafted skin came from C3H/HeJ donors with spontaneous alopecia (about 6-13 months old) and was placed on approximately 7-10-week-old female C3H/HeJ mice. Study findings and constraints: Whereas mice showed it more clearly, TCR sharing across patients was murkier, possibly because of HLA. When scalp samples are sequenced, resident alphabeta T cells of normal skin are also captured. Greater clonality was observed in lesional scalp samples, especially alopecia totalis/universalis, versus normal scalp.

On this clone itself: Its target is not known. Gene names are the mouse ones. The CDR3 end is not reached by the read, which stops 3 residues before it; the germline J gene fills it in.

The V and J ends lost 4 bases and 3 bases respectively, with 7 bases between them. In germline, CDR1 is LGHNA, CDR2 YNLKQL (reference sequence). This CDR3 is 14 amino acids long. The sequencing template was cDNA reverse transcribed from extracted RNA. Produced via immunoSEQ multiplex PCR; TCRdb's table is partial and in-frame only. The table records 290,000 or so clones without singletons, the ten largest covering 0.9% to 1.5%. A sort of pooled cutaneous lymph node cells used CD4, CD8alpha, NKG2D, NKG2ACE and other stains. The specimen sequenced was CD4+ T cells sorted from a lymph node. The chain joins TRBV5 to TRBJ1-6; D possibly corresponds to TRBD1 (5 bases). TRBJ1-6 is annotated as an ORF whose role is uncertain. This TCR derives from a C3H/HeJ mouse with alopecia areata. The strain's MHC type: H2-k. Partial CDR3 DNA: TGTGCCAGCAGCCCCGGACACTATAATTCGCCC. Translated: CASSPGHYNSP. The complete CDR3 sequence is CASSPGHYNSPLYF.